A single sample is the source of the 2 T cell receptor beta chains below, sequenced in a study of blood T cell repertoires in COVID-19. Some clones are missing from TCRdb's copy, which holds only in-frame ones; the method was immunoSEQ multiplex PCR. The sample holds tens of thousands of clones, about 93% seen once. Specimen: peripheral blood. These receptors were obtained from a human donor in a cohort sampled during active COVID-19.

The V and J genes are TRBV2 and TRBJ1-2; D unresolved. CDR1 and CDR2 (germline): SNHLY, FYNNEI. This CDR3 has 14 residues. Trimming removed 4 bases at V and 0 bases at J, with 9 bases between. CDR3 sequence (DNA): TGTGCCAGCAGTGGTAGAGTAGCTAACTATGGCTACACCTTC. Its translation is CASSGRVANYGYTF.

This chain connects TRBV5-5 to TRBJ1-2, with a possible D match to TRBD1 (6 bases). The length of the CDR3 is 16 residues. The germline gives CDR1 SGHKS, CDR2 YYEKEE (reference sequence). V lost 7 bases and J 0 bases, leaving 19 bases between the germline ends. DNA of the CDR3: TGTGCCAGCCTATCCTCCCGGGACATAACTAACTATGGCTACACCTTC. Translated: CASLSSRDITNYGYTF. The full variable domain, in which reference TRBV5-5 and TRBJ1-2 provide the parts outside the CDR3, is DAGVTQSPTHLIKTRGQQVTLRCSPISGHKSVSWYQQVLGQGPQFIFQYYEKEERGRGNFPDRFSARQFPNYSSELNVNALLLGDSALYLCASLSSRDITNYGYTFGSGTRLTVV.